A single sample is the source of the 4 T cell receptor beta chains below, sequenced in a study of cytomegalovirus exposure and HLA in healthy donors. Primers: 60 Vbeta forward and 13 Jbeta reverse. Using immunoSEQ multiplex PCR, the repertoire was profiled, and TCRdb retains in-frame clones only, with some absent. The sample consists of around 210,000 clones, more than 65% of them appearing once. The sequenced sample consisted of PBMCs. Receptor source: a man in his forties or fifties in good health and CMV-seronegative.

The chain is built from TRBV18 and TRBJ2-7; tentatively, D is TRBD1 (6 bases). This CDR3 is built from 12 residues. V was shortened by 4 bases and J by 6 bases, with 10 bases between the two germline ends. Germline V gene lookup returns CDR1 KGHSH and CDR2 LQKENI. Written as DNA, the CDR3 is TGTGCCAGCTCACTGGCAGGGGCCGAGCAGTACTTC. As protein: CASSLAGAEQYF. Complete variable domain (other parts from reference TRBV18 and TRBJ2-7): NAGVMQNPRHLVRRRGQEARLRCSPMKGHSHVYWYRQLPEEGLKFMVYLQKENIIDESGMPKERFSAEFPKEGPSILRIQQVVRGDSAAYFCASSLAGAEQYFGPGTRLTVT.

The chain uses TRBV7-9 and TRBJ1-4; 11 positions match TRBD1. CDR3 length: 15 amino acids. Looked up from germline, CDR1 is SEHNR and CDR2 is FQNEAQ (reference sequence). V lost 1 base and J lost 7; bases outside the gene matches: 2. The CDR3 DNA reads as TGTGCCAGCAGCTTAGGGACAGGGGGCTTTGAAAAACTGTTTTTT. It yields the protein CASSLGTGGFEKLFF.

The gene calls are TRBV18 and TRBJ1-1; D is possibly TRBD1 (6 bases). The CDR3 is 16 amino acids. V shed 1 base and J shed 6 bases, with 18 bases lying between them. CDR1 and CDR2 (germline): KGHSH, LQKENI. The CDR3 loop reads CASSPRGGGAGAEAFF. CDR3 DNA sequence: TGTGCCAGCTCACCACGGGGCGGGGGGGCTGGGGCTGAAGCTTTCTTT.

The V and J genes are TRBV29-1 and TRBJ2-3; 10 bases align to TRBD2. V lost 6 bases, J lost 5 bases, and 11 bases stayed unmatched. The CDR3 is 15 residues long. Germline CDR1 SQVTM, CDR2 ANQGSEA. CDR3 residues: CSVGTSVGGGDTQYF. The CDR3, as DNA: TGCAGCGTGGGGACTAGCGTCGGAGGGGGAGATACGCAGTATTTT.